These 3 T cell receptor beta chains share one sample of origin, sequenced in a study of CD8+ T cells in alopecia areata (dated by TCRdb to the late 2010s). The library was built by means of the immunoSEQ multiplex PCR assay. RNA was extracted from all samples and reverse transcribed into cDNA, which served as template for TCR sequencing. TCRdb carries this immuneACCESS record with in-frame sequences only. Its versions omit some clonotypes, under half of them owing to an unresolved V gene in the studies checked, with the rest unexplained. Here the sample has approximately 180,000 clones; roughly 60% occur a single time. The ten largest clonotypes hold over 1.5% of the sample. The time point label on this specimen signifies: baseline before oral tofacitinib. The starting material was CD4+ T cells sorted from blood, obtained at week 0. The receptors were sampled from a human donor with alopecia areata.

This chain connects TRBV30 to TRBJ2-3, with 7 bases matching TRBD2. Germline CDR1 GTSNPN, CDR2 SVGIG (reference sequence). J was trimmed by 1 base and V by 2 bases; bases with no gene match: 6. The CDR3 is 15 amino acids. For the CDR3, the DNA is TGTGCCTGGAGTTGGGGGGGTTCGGGCACAGATACGCAGTATTTT. It encodes CAWSWGGSGTDTQYF.

The gene calls are TRBV29-1 and TRBJ2-1; TRBD1 agrees at 9 bases. CDR3 length equals 14 residues. J was trimmed by 3 bases and V by 4 bases; bases with no gene match: 4. Germline V gives CDR1 SQVTM, CDR2 ANQGSEA. This CDR3 reads CSVVGTGSYNEQFF. DNA for the CDR3: TGCAGCGTTGTAGGGACAGGGAGCTACAATGAGCAGTTCTTC.

V and J are TRBV30 and TRBJ1-1; 8 bases line up with TRBD1. V was pared by 1 base and J by 6 bases, with 4 bases of the junction left unmatched. The CDR3 contains 13 residues. In germline, CDR1 is GTSNPN, CDR2 SVGIG (reference sequence). The CDR3 region has the DNA TGTGCCTGGAGTGCCCAGGGGGCATCTGAAGCTTTCTTT. It yields the protein CAWSAQGASEAFF.